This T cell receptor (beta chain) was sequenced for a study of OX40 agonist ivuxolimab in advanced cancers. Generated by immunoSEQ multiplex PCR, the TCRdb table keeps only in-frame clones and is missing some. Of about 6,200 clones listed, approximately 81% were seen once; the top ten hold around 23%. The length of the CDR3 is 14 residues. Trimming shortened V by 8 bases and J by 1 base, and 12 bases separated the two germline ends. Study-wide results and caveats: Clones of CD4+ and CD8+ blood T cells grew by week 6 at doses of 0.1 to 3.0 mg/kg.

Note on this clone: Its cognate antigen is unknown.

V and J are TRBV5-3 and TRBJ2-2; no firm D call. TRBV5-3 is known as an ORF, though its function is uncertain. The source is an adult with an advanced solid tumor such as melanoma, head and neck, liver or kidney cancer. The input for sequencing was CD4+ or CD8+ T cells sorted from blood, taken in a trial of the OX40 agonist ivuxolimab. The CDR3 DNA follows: TGTGCCAGCAGCCCTCCTGGGAACACCGGGGAGCTGTTTTTT. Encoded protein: CASSPPGNTGELFF.